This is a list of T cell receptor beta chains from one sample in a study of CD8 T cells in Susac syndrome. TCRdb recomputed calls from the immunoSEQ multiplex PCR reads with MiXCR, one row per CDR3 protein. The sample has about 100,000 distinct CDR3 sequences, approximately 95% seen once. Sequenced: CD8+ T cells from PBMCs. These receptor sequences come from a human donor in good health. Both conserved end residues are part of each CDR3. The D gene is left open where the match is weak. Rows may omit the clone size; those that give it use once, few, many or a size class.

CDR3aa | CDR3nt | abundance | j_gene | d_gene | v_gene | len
CASSLIPGDEQFF | TGTGCCAGCAGCTTGATTCCCGGGGATGAGCAGTTCTTC | once | TRBJ2-1 | . | TRBV5-4 | 13
CASSPTIWGMDIQYF | TGTGCCAGCAGTCCAACAATATGGGGAATGGACATTCAGTACTTC | . | TRBJ2-4 | . | TRBV28 | 15
CASSDGPWGYTF | TGTGCCAGCAGCGATGGACCCTGGGGCTACACCTTC | . | TRBJ1-2 | . | TRBV9 | 12
CATLGNPTTDTQYF | TGTGCCACTCTCGGGAACCCGACCACAGATACGCAGTATTTT | . | TRBJ2-3 | . | TRBV2 | 14
CASSSFGPGQGDGDTQYF | TGTGCCAGCAGCTCCTTTGGACCGGGACAGGGGGATGGAGATACGCAGTATTTT | once | TRBJ2-3 | TRBD1 | TRBV13 | 18
CASSQAGQEERNEQYF | TGCGCCAGCAGCCAAGCCGGACAGGAGGAGCGGAACGAGCAGTACTTC | once | TRBJ2-7 | TRBD1 | TRBV4-1 | 16
CASSLSTGFRGYTF | TGTGCCAGCAGTTTATCCACAGGGTTCCGCGGCTACACCTTC | . | TRBJ1-2 | . | TRBV27 | 14
CAWSEDRANSPLHF | TGTGCCTGGAGCGAAGACAGGGCCAATTCACCCCTCCACTTT | once | TRBJ1-6 | TRBD1 | TRBV30 | 14
CASSQAPGTGSSYNSPLHF | TGCGCCAGCAGCCAAGCCCCGGGGACGGGAAGCTCCTATAATTCACCCCTCCACTTT | . | TRBJ1-6 | . | TRBV4-1 | 19
CASSGTRTGSNYGYTF | TGTGCCAGCAGCGGAACGAGGACAGGGAGTAACTATGGCTACACCTTC | . | TRBJ1-2 | TRBD1 | TRBV9 | 16
CASSQQGEYEQYF | TGTGCCAGCAGCCAACAGGGGGAGTACGAGCAGTACTTC | once | TRBJ2-7 | TRBD1 | TRBV7-9 | 13
CASSLVALHNTEAFF | TGTGCCAGCAGCTTAGTGGCCCTTCACAACACTGAAGCTTTCTTT | . | TRBJ1-1 | . | TRBV7-9 | 15
CASRGPGWGDTEAFF | TGTGCCAGCAGGGGCCCTGGATGGGGGGACACTGAAGCTTTCTTT | . | TRBJ1-1 | . | TRBV6-1 | 15
CASSFGQPNLGAFF | TGTGCCAGCAGTTTTGGACAGCCCAATCTTGGGGCTTTCTTT | . | TRBJ1-1 | . | TRBV5-6 | 14
CASSQEQAYEQYF | TGCGCCAGCAGCCAAGAGCAGGCTTACGAGCAGTACTTC | . | TRBJ2-7 | . | TRBV4-1 | 13
CASSYSRRGPDTQYF | TGTGCCAGCAGTTACTCCCGCAGGGGGCCAGATACGCAGTATTTT | once | TRBJ2-3 | TRBD1 | TRBV6-5 | 15
CASSSIAVNTEAFF | TGTGCCAGCAGTTCAATAGCCGTTAACACTGAAGCTTTCTTT | few | TRBJ1-1 | . | TRBV6-1 | 14
CASSMGQGTHYEQYF | TGTGCCAGTAGTATGGGGCAGGGGACCCACTACGAGCAGTACTTC | . | TRBJ2-7 | . | TRBV19 | 15
CASEGGLPEAFF | TGTGCCAGTGAGGGGGGTCTCCCTGAAGCTTTCTTT | once | TRBJ1-1 | . | TRBV19 | 12
CASSLAHGKYEQYF | TGTGCCAGCAGCTTAGCTCATGGGAAGTACGAGCAGTACTTC | . | TRBJ2-7 | . | TRBV11-2 | 14
CSARDRAGGHNEQFF | TGCAGTGCTAGAGATAGAGCGGGGGGCCACAATGAGCAGTTCTTC | . | TRBJ2-1 | TRBD2 | TRBV20-1 | 15
CASSIDLASSYNSPLHF | TGTGCCAGTAGTATAGATCTCGCCAGCTCCTATAATTCACCCCTCCACTTT | . | TRBJ1-6 | . | TRBV19 | 17
CASSSLRIAGSVGETQYF | TGTGCCAGCAGCTCCCTACGGATAGCGGGGTCGGTCGGAGAGACCCAGTACTTC | . | TRBJ2-5 | TRBD2 | TRBV7-7 | 18
CASSSPTGMGTQYF | TGTGCCAGCAGTTCCCCGACAGGGATGGGGACCCAGTACTTC | . | TRBJ2-5 | TRBD1 | TRBV27 | 14
CASSPPAQLTYEQYF | TGTGCCAGCTCACCACCGGCGCAACTTACCTACGAGCAGTACTTC | once | TRBJ2-7 | . | TRBV18 | 15
CASSEAYGNYGYTF | TGTGCCAGCAGTGAAGCATACGGCAACTATGGCTACACCTTC | once | TRBJ1-2 | . | TRBV6-1 | 14
CASSPFDRSNQPQHF | TGTGCCAGCAGCCCTTTCGACAGGAGCAATCAGCCCCAGCATTTT | . | TRBJ1-5 | . | TRBV12-3/TRBV12-4 | 15
CASSLGTAETQYF | TGTGCCAGCAGCTTAGGTACAGCCGAGACCCAGTACTTC | . | TRBJ2-5 | . | TRBV7-6 | 13
CASTSGANNEQFF | TGTGCCAGCACGTCGGGGGCAAACAATGAGCAGTTCTTC | . | TRBJ2-1 | . | TRBV5-6 | 13
CASSQDFTVYEQYF | TGTGCCAGCAGCCAAGATTTTACCGTATACGAGCAGTACTTC | . | TRBJ2-7 | . | TRBV4-2 | 14
CASSLVKGEGSDYGYTF | TGTGCCAGCAGCTTAGTGAAAGGGGAAGGGAGTGACTATGGCTACACCTTC | . | TRBJ1-2 | . | TRBV7-9 | 17
CASSAGREQYF | TGTGCCAGCAGCGCAGGGCGCGAGCAGTACTTC | . | TRBJ2-7 | . | TRBV5-5 | 11
CASSYESSYEQYF | TGTGCCAGCAGTTATGAAAGCTCCTACGAGCAGTACTTC | . | TRBJ2-7 | . | TRBV7-9 | 13
CASSPSWGQETQYF | TGTGCCAGCAGCCCCAGCTGGGGTCAAGAGACCCAGTACTTC | . | TRBJ2-5 | . | TRBV5-5 | 14
CASSPQDRENTGELFF | TGTGCTAGTTCCCCCCAGGACAGGGAGAACACCGGGGAGCTGTTTTTT | . | TRBJ2-2 | TRBD1 | TRBV12-5 | 16
CASSQSSPAGGPPTDEQFF | TGCGCCAGCAGCCAGTCTTCCCCAGCGGGGGGGCCCCCCACCGATGAGCAGTTCTTC | . | TRBJ2-1 | TRBD2 | TRBV5-1 | 19
CASSYSSQWGETQYF | TGTGCCAGCAGTTACTCGAGCCAGTGGGGGGAGACCCAGTACTTC | . | TRBJ2-5 | . | TRBV6-5 | 15
CASSEPGQPQHF | TGCGCCAGCAGTGAACCAGGGCAACCCCAGCATTTT | . | TRBJ1-5 | . | TRBV10-2 | 12
CASSQDENGQGVRQYF | TGTGCCAGCAGCCAAGATGAGAACGGACAGGGTGTAAGACAGTACTTC | . | TRBJ2-7 | TRBD1 | TRBV4-2 | 16
CSVEDRTGANTGELFF | TGCAGCGTTGAAGATCGGACGGGAGCGAACACCGGGGAGCTGTTTTTT | once | TRBJ2-2 | . | TRBV29-1 | 16
CASSFRGVNEKLFF | TGTGCCAGCAGCTTCAGGGGAGTAAATGAAAAACTGTTTTTT | . | TRBJ1-4 | . | TRBV7-9 | 14